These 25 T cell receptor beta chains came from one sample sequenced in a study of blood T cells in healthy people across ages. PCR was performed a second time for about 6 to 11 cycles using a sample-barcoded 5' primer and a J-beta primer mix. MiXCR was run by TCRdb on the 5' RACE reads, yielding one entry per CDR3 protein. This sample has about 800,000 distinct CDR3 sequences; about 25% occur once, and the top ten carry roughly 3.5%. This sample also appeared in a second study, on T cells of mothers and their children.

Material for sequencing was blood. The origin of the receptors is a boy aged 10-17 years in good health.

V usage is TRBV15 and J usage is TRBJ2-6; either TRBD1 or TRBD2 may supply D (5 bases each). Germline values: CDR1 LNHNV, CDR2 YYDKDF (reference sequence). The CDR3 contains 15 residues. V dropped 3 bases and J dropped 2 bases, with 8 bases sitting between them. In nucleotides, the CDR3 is TGTGCCACCAGCAGGGAGGACACTGGGGCCAACGTCCTGACTTTC. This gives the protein CATSREDTGANVLTF. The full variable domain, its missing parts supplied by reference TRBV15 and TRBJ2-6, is DAMVIQNPRYQVTQFGKPVTLSCSQTLNHNVMYWYQQKSSQAPKLLFHYYDKDFNNEADTPDNFQSRRPNTSFCFLDIRSPGLGDTAMYLCATSREDTGANVLTFGAGSRLTVL.

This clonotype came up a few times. The CDR3 nucleotides are TGTGCCAGCAGCGCGGACCTCTTTGGCACTGAAGCTTTCTTT. Protein sequence: CASSADLFGTEAFF. The V gene is TRBV9, the J gene TRBJ1-1; D is unresolved. V was cut by 3 bases and J by 4 bases, with 13 bases left in between. Germline V lookup: CDR1 SGDLS, CDR2 YYNGEE. The CDR3 is 14 amino acids.

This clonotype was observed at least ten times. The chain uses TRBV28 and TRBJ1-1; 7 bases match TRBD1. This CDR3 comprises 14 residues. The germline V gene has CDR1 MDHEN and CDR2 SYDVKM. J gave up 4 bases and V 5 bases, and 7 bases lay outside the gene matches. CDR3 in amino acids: CASSQGGVGTEAFF. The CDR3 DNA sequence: TGTGCCAGCAGTCAAGGGGGCGTGGGCACTGAAGCTTTCTTT.

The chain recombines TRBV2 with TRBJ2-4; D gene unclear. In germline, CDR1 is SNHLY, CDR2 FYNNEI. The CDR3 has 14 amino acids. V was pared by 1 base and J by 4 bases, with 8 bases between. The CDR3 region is CASSEGLGKNIQYF. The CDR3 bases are TGTGCCAGCAGTGAAGGGCTAGGGAAAAACATTCAGTACTTC.

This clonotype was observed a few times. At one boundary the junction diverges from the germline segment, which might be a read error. CDR3 bases: TGCGCCAGCAGCTTATCCTGGACAGCCTCCTACGAGCAATACTTC. Translating gives CASSLSWTASYEQYF. V usage is TRBV4-3 and J usage is TRBJ2-7; D is perhaps TRBD1 (6 bases). CDR1 is LGHNA, CDR2 YSLEER, per germline. CDR3 length equals 15 residues.

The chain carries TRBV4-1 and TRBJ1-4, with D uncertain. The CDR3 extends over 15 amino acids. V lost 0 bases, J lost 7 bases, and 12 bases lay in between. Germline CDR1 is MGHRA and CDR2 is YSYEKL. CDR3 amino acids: CASSQELGVPEKLFF. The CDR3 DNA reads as TGCGCCAGCAGCCAAGAGTTGGGAGTCCCTGAAAAACTGTTTTTT.

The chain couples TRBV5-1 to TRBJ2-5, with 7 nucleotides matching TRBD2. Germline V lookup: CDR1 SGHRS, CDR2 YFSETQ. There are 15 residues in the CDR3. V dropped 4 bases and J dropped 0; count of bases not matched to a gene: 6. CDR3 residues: CASSQTSPNQETQYF. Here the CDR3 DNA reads TGCGCCAGCAGCCAGACTAGCCCCAACCAAGAGACCCAGTACTTC.

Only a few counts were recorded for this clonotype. The chain's CDR3 is CAWETGTGPDSPLHF. For the CDR3, the DNA is TGTGCCTGGGAAACCGGGACGGGACCAGATTCACCCCTCCACTTT. The V and J genes are TRBV30 and TRBJ1-6; weak D call: TRBD1 (5 bases). V lost 5 bases and J lost 8, with 19 bases in between. The CDR3 has 15 amino acids. The germline V gene has CDR1 GTSNPN and CDR2 SVGIG (reference sequence).

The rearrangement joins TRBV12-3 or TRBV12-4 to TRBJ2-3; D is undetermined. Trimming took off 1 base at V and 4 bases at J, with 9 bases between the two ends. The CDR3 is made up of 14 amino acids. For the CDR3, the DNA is TGTGCCAGCAGTTTAGGAAGGGCCGCAGATACGCAGTATTTT. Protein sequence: CASSLGRAADTQYF.

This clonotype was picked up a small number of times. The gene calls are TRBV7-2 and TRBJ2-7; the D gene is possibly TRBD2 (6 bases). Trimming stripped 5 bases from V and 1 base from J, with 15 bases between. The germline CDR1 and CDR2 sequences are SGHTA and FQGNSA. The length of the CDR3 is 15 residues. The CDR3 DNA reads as TGTGCCAGCAGCCTCCCCGGGACTGAATCCTACGAGCAGTACTTC. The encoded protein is CASSLPGTESYEQYF.

CDR3 coding DNA: TGCGCCAGCAGCCAATCTTACAGGGGGGATCAGCCCCAGCATTTT. Its protein product is CASSQSYRGDQPQHF. The chain employs TRBV4-3 and TRBJ1-5, with 8 bases aligning to TRBD1. V was pared by 2 bases and J by 5 bases, with 5 bases of the junction left unmatched. Germline CDR1 is LGHNA and CDR2 is YSLEER. The CDR3 contains 15 residues.

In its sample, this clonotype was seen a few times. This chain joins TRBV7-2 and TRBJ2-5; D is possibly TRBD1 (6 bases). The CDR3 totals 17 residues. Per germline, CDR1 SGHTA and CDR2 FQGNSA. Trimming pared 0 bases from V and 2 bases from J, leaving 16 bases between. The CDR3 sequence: CASSLASVARGQETQYF. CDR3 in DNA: TGTGCCAGCAGCTTAGCTTCGGTTGCCAGGGGACAAGAGACCCAGTACTTC.

In DNA form, the CDR3 reads TGCGCCAGCAGCTTGGGTCGGGGACAGCTTACAGATACGCAGTATTTT. Translating it yields CASSLGRGQLTDTQYF. The chain links TRBV5-1 to TRBJ2-3, with TRBD1 identical over 7 bases. The CDR3 has 16 amino acids. The germline CDR1 and CDR2 sequences are SGHRS and YFSETQ. J was trimmed by 3 bases and V by 0 bases; bases with no gene match: 7.

The CDR3 nucleotides are TGTGCCAGCAGCTTAGCTGGGACAGGGGGACGAGCTAACTATGGCTACACCTTC. Translation gives CASSLAGTGGRANYGYTF. The rearrangement links TRBV7-2 to TRBJ1-2; 11 bases agree with TRBD1. The CDR3 extends over 18 amino acids. The V gene end was trimmed by 0 bases and the J gene end by 0 bases; junction bases not matched to a gene: 6. CDR1 is SGHTA, CDR2 FQGNSA, per germline. Supplemented by reference TRBV7-2 and TRBJ1-2, the full variable domain reads GAGVSQSPSNKVTEKGKDVELRCDPISGHTALYWYRQSLGQGLEFLIYFQGNSAPDKSGLPSDRFSAERTGGSVSTLTIQRTQQEDSAVYLCASSLAGTGGRANYGYTFGSGTRLTVV.

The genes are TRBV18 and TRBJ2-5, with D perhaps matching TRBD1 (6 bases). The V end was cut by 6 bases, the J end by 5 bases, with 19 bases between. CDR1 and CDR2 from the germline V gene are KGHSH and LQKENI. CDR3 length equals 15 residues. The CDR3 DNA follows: TGTGCCAGCTCGCCTTGGCTACAGGGAGTTGAGACCCAGTACTTC. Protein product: CASSPWLQGVETQYF.

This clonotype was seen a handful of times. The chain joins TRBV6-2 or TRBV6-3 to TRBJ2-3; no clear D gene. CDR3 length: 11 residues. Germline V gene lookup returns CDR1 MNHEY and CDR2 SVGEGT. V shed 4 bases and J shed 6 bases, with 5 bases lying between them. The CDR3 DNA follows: TGTGCCAGCAGTTCGTGGGATACGCAGTATTTT. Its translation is CASSSWDTQYF.

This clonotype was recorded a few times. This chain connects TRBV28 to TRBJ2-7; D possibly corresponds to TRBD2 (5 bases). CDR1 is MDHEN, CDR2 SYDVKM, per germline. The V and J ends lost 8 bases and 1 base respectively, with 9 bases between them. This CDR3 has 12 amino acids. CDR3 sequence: CASGESSYEQYF. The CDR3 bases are TGTGCCAGCGGGGAGTCATCCTACGAGCAGTACTTC.

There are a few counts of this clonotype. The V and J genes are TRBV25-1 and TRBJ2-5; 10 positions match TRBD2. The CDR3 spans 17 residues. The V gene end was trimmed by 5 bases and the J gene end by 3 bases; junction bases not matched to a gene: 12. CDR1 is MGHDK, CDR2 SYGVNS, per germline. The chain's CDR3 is CASSNPLSGGTKETQYF. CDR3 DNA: TGTGCCAGCAGTAACCCCCTTAGCGGGGGGACCAAAGAGACCCAGTACTTC.

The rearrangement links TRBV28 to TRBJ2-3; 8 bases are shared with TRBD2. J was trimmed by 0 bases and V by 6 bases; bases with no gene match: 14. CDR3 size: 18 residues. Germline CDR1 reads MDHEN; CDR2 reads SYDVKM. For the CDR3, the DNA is TGTGCCAGCAGGGGGGCGGGGGGCTCCAGTTATAGCACAGATACGCAGTATTTT. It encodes CASRGAGGSSYSTDTQYF.

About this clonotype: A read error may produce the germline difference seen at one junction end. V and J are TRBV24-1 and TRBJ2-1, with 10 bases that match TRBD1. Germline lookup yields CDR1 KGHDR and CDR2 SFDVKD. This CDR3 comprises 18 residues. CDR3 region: CATSGTDRGYPLYNEHFF. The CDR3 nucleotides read TGTGCCACCAGTGGGACGGACAGGGGGTACCCCCTCTACAATGAGCACTTCTTC.

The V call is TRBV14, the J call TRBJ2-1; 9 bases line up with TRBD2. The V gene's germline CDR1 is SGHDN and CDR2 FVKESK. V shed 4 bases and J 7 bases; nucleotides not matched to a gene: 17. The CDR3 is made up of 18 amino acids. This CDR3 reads CASSRPGLAPDGRNEQFF. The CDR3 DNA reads TGTGCCAGCAGCCGACCGGGACTAGCCCCCGACGGAAGGAATGAGCAGTTCTTC.

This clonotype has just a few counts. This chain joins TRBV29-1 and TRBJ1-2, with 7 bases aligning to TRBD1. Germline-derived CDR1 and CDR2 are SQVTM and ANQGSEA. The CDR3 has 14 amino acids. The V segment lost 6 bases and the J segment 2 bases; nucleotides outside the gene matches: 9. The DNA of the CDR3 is TGCAGCGTACCGGGCCAGGGGGACAACTATGGCTACACCTTC. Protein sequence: CSVPGQGDNYGYTF. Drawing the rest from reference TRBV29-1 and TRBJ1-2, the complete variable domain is SAVISQKPSRDICQRGTSLTIQCQVDSQVTMMFWYRQQPGQSLTLIATANQGSEATYESGFVIDKFPISRPNLTFSTLTVSNMSPEDSSIYLCSVPGQGDNYGYTFGSGTRLTVV.

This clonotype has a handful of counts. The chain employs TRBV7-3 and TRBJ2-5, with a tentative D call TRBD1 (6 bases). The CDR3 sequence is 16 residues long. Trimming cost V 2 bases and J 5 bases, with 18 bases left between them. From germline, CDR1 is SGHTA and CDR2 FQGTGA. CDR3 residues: CASSLGRQGIGETQYF. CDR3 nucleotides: TGTGCCAGCAGCTTAGGTCGGCAGGGGATAGGGGAGACCCAGTACTTC.

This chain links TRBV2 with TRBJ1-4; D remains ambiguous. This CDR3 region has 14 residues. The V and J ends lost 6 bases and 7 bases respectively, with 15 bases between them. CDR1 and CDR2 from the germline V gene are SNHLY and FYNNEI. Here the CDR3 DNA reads TGTGCCAGCAGGGAGGACTCGCTCGTTGAAAAACTGTTTTTT. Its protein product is CASREDSLVEKLFF.

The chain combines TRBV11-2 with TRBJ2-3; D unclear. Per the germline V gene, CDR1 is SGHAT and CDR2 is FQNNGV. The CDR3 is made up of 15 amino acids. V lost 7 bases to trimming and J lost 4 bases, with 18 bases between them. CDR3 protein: CASTPLSSIADTQYF. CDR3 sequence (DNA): TGTGCCAGCACCCCTTTGTCAAGTATTGCAGATACGCAGTATTTT.